The present TCR beta chain was sequenced within a study of cytomegalovirus exposure and HLA in healthy donors. The repertoire was sequenced with immunoSEQ multiplex PCR; TCRdb's copy has only in-frame clones and lacks some. The sample records approximately 140,000 clones, around nine tenths being singletons. The germline V gene encodes CDR1 SGDLS and CDR2 YYNGEE. CDR3 size: 14 residues. Trimming shortened V by 7 bases and J by 3 bases, and 14 bases separated the two germline ends. Findings and limits, study-wide: Rarity marked most TCR sequences, yet some public TCRs occurred in many donors.

This clone was counted a single time. Its cognate antigen is unknown. This TCR came from a man aged 18 to 30 in good health and CMV-seropositive. The chain is built from TRBV9 and TRBJ1-3; no firm D call. The sample was PBMCs. The CDR3 region is CASAAGSGGNTIYF. The CDR3 DNA reads as TGTGCCAGCGCCGCGGGGAGTGGTGGAAACACCATATATTTT. The full variable domain, completed using reference TRBV9 and TRBJ1-3, is DSGVTQTPKHLITATGQRVTLRCSPRSGDLSVYWYQQSLDQGLQFLIQYYNGEERAKGNILERFSAQQFPDLHSELNLSSLELGDSALYFCASAAGSGGNTIYFGEGSWLTVV.